The 10 T cell receptor beta chains below come from one sample, sequenced in a study of blood T cell repertoires in COVID-19. TCRdb's copy holds only in-frame clones and misses some; the assay was immunoSEQ multiplex PCR. Of under 400,000 clones in the sample, roughly 89% are singletons; the top ten hold around 3.9%. Sequencing was carried out using peripheral blood. These receptors were collected from an older woman with COVID-19, enrolled during active disease.

This sequence joins TRBV7-3 and TRBJ1-2, with D hard to call. CDR1 is SGHTA and CDR2 is FQGTGA in the germline V gene. The CDR3 is 15 amino acids. Trimming took 1 base from V and 4 from J, leaving 13 bases between them. The DNA of the CDR3 is TGTGCCAGCAGCTTAAACAGCGGCAGCTTCTATGGCTACACCTTC. This gives the protein CASSLNSGSFYGYTF. The full variable domain, with the rest looked up from reference TRBV7-3 and TRBJ1-2, is GAGVSQTPSNKVTEKGKYVELRCDPISGHTALYWYRQSLGQGPEFLIYFQGTGAADDSGLPNDRFFAVRPEGSVSTLKIQRTERGDSAVYLCASSLNSGSFYGYTFGSGTRLTVV.

J is TRBJ2-1 and V is TRBV3-1 (or the pseudogene TRBV3-2), with 15 bases matching TRBD2. Germline assignment: CDR1 LGHDT and CDR2 YNNKEL (reference sequence). This CDR3 region has 16 residues. Trimming at V came to 3 bases and at J to 6 bases, leaving 3 bases not matched to a gene. The CDR3 DNA is TGTGCCAGCAGCCATGGACTAGCGGGGGGGACCAATGAGCAGTTCTTC. Translated, it gives CASSHGLAGGTNEQFF.

This chain joins TRBV6-5 and TRBJ1-1; D is uncertain. The V end was cut by 1 base, the J end by 5 bases, with 14 bases between. This CDR3 contains 15 residues. From germline, CDR1 is MNHEY and CDR2 SVGAGI. CDR3: CASSYLLTPGTEAFF. The CDR3 nucleotides are TGTGCCAGCAGTTACTTACTGACCCCCGGGACTGAAGCTTTCTTT.

V usage is TRBV13 and J usage is TRBJ2-7; D possibly corresponds to TRBD1 (6 bases). The V gene's germline CDR1 is PRHDT and CDR2 FYEKMQ (reference sequence). This CDR3 spans 15 amino acids. V lost 5 bases, J lost 3 bases, and 17 bases lay in between. This CDR3 is CASSRYRVGFYEQYF. In DNA form, the CDR3 reads TGTGCCAGCAGCCGATACAGGGTTGGTTTCTACGAGCAGTACTTC.

The rearrangement joins TRBV5-1 to TRBJ2-3; TRBD1 aligns across 7 bases. Germline V lookup: CDR1 SGHRS, CDR2 YFSETQ. The CDR3 contains 15 residues. V was clipped by 3 bases and J by 0 bases; unmatched bases: 4. The chain's CDR3 is CASSSRDSSTDTQYF. CDR3 sequence (DNA): TGCGCCAGCAGCTCCCGGGACAGCAGCACAGATACGCAGTATTTT.

The chain is built from TRBV28 and TRBJ2-5; TRBD1 agrees at 7 bases. Germline CDR1 is MDHEN and CDR2 is SYDVKM. The length of the CDR3 is 13 residues. V was clipped by 5 bases and J by 2 bases; unmatched bases: 2. Written as DNA, the CDR3 is TGTGCCAGCAGTACGGGACAGCAAGAGACCCAGTACTTC. This gives the protein CASSTGQQETQYF.

The chain uses TRBV27 and TRBJ2-1, with D hard to call. The CDR3 loop spans 13 amino acids. With 5 bases removed from V and 6 bases from J, the gap between germline ends came to 11 bases. Per the germline V gene, CDR1 is MNHEY and CDR2 is SMNVEV (reference sequence). The CDR3 DNA follows: TGTGCCAGCAGTAGTAGGCGGAGCAATGAGCAGTTCTTC. It specifies CASSSRRSNEQFF.

The genes are TRBV5-6 and TRBJ2-3, with D possibly TRBD2 on 5 matching bases. V shed 1 base and J shed 7 bases, with 7 bases lying between them. CDR3 length: 12 residues. Germline values: CDR1 SGHDT, CDR2 YYEEEE. CDR3: CASSLSGNTQYF. The CDR3, as DNA: TGTGCCAGCAGCTTGTCCGGGAATACGCAGTATTTT.

The chain has TRBV18 and TRBJ2-7; D possibly corresponds to TRBD1 (6 bases). This CDR3 spans 14 amino acids. Germline values: CDR1 KGHSH, CDR2 LQKENI. Trimming took off 2 bases at V and 3 bases at J, with 11 bases between the two ends. The CDR3 DNA is TGTGCCAGCTCACCAACGGACAGATACTACGAGCAGTACTTC. Protein product: CASSPTDRYYEQYF.

This clone has only one observation. The chain couples TRBV5-1 to TRBJ2-7, with 9 bases lining up with TRBD1. The V segment lost 4 bases and the J segment 5 bases; nucleotides outside the gene matches: 10. This CDR3 has 15 amino acids. CDR1 and CDR2 (germline): SGHRS, YFSETQ. CDR3 DNA sequence: TGCGCCAGCAGCCCGCAAGGGACAGGGAGGAACGAGCAGTACTTC. Protein sequence: CASSPQGTGRNEQYF.